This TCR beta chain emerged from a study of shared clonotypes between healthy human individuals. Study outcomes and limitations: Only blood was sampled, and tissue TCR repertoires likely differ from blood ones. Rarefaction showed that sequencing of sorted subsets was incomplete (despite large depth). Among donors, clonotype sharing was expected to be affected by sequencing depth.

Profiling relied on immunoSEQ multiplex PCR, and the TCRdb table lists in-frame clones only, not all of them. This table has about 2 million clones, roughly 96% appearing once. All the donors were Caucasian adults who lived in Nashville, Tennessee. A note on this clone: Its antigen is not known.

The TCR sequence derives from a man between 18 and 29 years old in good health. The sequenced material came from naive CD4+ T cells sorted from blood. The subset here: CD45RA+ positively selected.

CDR3 sequence: CASSLVFSTGQGVYEQYF. Written as DNA, the CDR3 is TGTGCCAGCAGCTTAGTATTTTCTACGGGACAGGGTGTCTACGAGCAGTACTTC. The V gene is TRBV11-2, the J gene TRBJ2-7; 9 bases agree with TRBD1. This CDR3 is built from 18 residues. Losses at the gene ends were 1 base for V and 3 bases for J; bases not matched to a gene: 13. Germline-derived CDR1 and CDR2 are SGHAT and FQNNGV.